One T cell receptor (beta chain) is described in this entry. What antigen it recognizes has not been identified. Nothing much larger sits one base from this clone, and base qualities are not available. The data were taken from a study of T-cell reconstitution after alpha-beta-depleted transplantation in children (dated by TCRdb to between 2015 and 2016). About the full investigation: The study quantitatively tracked T-cell immune reconstitution after TCRalphabeta/CD19-depleted allogeneic hematopoietic cell transplantation in children using TCR repertoire profiling. The study at large found these results: Hyperexpanded clone frequencies declined over subsequent months; after one year, T-cell counts and TCRbeta diversity were mostly attributed to newly produced T cells. In some patients, high TCRbeta diversity at day 60 was attributed to recipient T cells and intrathymic progenitors that had survived conditioning. The apparently early recovery of alphabetaT-cell counts about two months after transplant reportedly depended on only several hundred rapidly expanded clones that came from non-depleted graft cells.

Library construction relied on PCR. The listed sequencing device is Illumina HiSeq 2500. Molecular barcoding was employed in the preparation of TCR libraries, with unique molecular identifiers being used to normalize TCRbeta repertoire quantification. TCRdb reprocessing: public reads trimmed at Q25 with fastp, clones called with MiXCR, in-frame beta chains kept. Every entry covers one CDR3 protein and lists the most common genes and DNA from its rows. This sample comprises 350,000 to 500,000 distinct CDR3 sequences, about 45% of them detected only once. 27% of the sample comes from the top ten. Reading from cysteine to phenylalanine, the CDR3 counts 15 amino acids. The only DNA kept is the CDR3, 45 bases in frame from the first base. Sample treatment or condition, as interpreted from the label and publication: allogeneic hematopoietic cell transplantation with graft depleted of TCRalphabeta T cells and CD19 B cells. The children who served as transplant recipients had been given grafts of TCRalphabeta/CD19-depleted allogeneic hematopoietic cells.

This receptor was identified in a girl aged 2 to 10 with aplastic anemia, due to receive a stem cell transplant. Recombination linked TRBV21-1 to TRBJ1-2; the DNA was not compared with TRBD1, the D call given in the table. TRBV21-1 is noted as a pseudogene. The material was PBMCs, obtained before TCRalphabeta/CD19-depleted stem cell transplant. The CDR3 protein is CASSKEQGLGYGYTF. The nucleotide sequence reads as follows: TGTGCCAGCAGCAAAGAACAGGGTCTTGGCTATGGCTACACCTTC.